These T cell receptor beta chains were read from a single sample in a study of T cells after yellow fever vaccination. TCRdb re-analysed the 5' RACE reads in MiXCR, keeping a single row per CDR3 protein. The sample carries fewer than 500,000 distinct CDR3 sequences, approximately 19% recorded once. Sequencing used PBMCs, obtained before the yellow fever booster vaccination. The receptors stem from a man between 18 and 29 years old who received the YFV17D yellow fever vaccine. CDR3s include the opening cysteine and the closing phenylalanine or tryptophan. A D gene is named only where the DNA matches it firmly. Only part of the rows carry a size: once, few, many, or a class if the clone is expanded.

TRBJ2-5 few TRBD1 TRBV6-1 13 TGTGCCAGCAGGAGGGACAGGGGAATGACCCAGTACTTC CASRRDRGMTQYF
TRBJ1-2 - - TRBV19 16 TGTGCCAGTAAGAGGTGGTCGGGCAGGGAACGACTTGGCTACACCTTC CASKRWSGRERLGYTF
TRBJ2-3 few - TRBV6-6 14 TGTGCCAGCAAGCTGGGGATATTCACAGATACGCAGTATTTT CASKLGIFTDTQYF
TRBJ2-5 - - TRBV7-9 13 TGTGCCAGCAGCCCCAGGAGTGGAGAGACCCAGTACTTC CASSPRSGETQYF
TRBJ2-7 - - TRBV7-2 12 TGTGCCAGCGGCGAGGGTAAGGACGAGCAGTACTTC CASGEGKDEQYF
TRBJ2-1 - - TRBV7-2 14 TGTGCCAGCAGCCGACAGGACGGGTACAATGAGCAGTTCTTC CASSRQDGYNEQFF
TRBJ2-3 many TRBD1 TRBV5-1 17 TGCGCCAGCAGCAACCGAATAAGGACAGGCCCCACAGATACGCAGTATTTT CASSNRIRTGPTDTQYF
TRBJ2-5 few - TRBV27 13 TGTGCCAGCAGTTTTGGACTAAAAGAGACCCAGTACTTC CASSFGLKETQYF
TRBJ2-7 - TRBD1 TRBV6-1 14 TGTGCCAGCAGGAGCCCGGGACAGGGTTACGAGCAGTACTTC CASRSPGQGYEQYF
TRBJ2-3 - - TRBV3-1 14 TGTGCCAGCAGCCGACCCGAGTTCACAGATACGCAGTATTTT CASSRPEFTDTQYF
TRBJ2-7 many - TRBV6-5 13 TGTGCCAGCAGGCGGGCCAGCTCCTACGAGCAGTACTTC CASRRASSYEQYF
TRBJ2-7 - TRBD1 TRBV6-5 14 TGTGCCAGCAGTTACGGCAGGGGGACCTACGAGCAGTACTTC CASSYGRGTYEQYF
TRBJ2-3 - TRBD2 TRBV6-5 11 TGTGCCAGCAGTTACGGACTAGCGGAGTATTTT CASSYGLAEYF
TRBJ2-1 - - TRBV4-1 14 TGCGCCAGCAGCACCCCATGGGAGAGAAATGAGCAGTTCTTC CASSTPWERNEQFF
TRBJ1-2 few - TRBV7-9 12 TGTGCCAGCAGCTTGACCCCTGGAGGCTACACCTTC CASSLTPGGYTF
TRBJ1-5 many - TRBV20-1 14 TGCAGTGCTAGAGCCCTCCAGGGGAATCAGCCCCAGCATTTT CSARALQGNQPQHF
TRBJ1-5 - - TRBV6-5 15 TGTGCCAGCAGTGCGACGAACCTGAACGATCAGCCCCAGCATTTT CASSATNLNDQPQHF
TRBJ1-2 many TRBD1 TRBV4-3 13 TGCGCCAGCAGCCGGACAGGGGGCTATGGCTACACCTTC CASSRTGGYGYTF